These 22 T cell receptor beta chains came from one sample sequenced in a study of T cells in Graves' hyperthyroidism and ophthalmopathy. The TCR beta CDR3 regions underwent amplification using RNA transcripts as the source. When the TCR CDR3 underwent first-round RT-PCR, the HTBI primer set was used. TCRdb re-analysed the multiplex PCR reads in MiXCR, keeping a single row per CDR3 protein. The sample records fewer than 400,000 distinct CDR3 sequences, about 15% being singletons. Material for sequencing was blood. These receptors came from a woman under 30 with Graves' hyperthyroidism that later progressed to Graves' ophthalmopathy.

This clonotype has ten or more counts. V is TRBV7-2 and J is TRBJ2-7; D might be TRBD2 (6 bases). CDR1 and CDR2 (germline): SGHTA, FQGNSA. Trimming cost V 3 bases and J 0 bases, with 15 bases left between them. This CDR3 has 16 residues. CDR3 loop: CASSFVPLAHSYEQYF. The CDR3 coding sequence is TGTGCCAGCAGCTTTGTTCCTCTAGCGCACTCCTACGAGCAGTACTTC. Combining the CDR3 with reference TRBV7-2 and TRBJ2-7 gives the whole variable domain GAGVSQSPSNKVTEKGKDVELRCDPISGHTALYWYRQSLGQGLEFLIYFQGNSAPDKSGLPSDRFSAERTGGSVSTLTIQRTQQEDSAVYLCASSFVPLAHSYEQYFGPGTRLTVT.

There are many counts of this clonotype. CDR3 nucleotide sequence: TGCGCCAGCAGCCAAACTTGGACAGGGCCCTACGAGCAGTACTTC. Amino acids: CASSQTWTGPYEQYF. The chain carries TRBV4-3 and TRBJ2-7; TRBD1 agrees at 8 bases. Germline CDR1 LGHNA, CDR2 YSLEER. The junction had 5 bases not matched to a gene; V was cut back by 2 bases and J by 2 bases. This CDR3 is 15 amino acids long.

This clonotype showed up just a few times. The rearrangement links TRBV3-1 to TRBJ2-2; the D gene is possibly TRBD2 (6 bases). The CDR3 has 14 amino acids. Germline lookup yields CDR1 LGHDT and CDR2 YNNKEL (reference sequence). The germline V and J ends were trimmed by 4 bases and 6 bases, with 12 bases remaining between them. CDR3 sequence reads: CASSRLGGSGELFF. The DNA for the CDR3 is TGTGCCAGCAGCCGGCTGGGAGGTTCCGGGGAGCTGTTTTTT. The complete variable domain, with remaining parts taken from reference TRBV3-1 and TRBJ2-2, reads DTAVSQTPKYLVTQMGNDKSIKCEQNLGHDTMYWYKQDSKKFLKIMFSYNNKELIINETVPNRFSPKSPDKAHLNLHINSLELGDSAVYFCASSRLGGSGELFFGEGSRLTVL.

This clonotype was recorded at least ten times. This chain connects TRBV7-9 to TRBJ2-7; 8 bases map to TRBD1. With 0 bases clipped from V and 3 bases from J, the junction kept 7 bases outside the gene matches. This CDR3 is 16 amino acids long. Germline CDR1 reads SEHNR; CDR2 reads FQNEAQ (reference sequence). CDR3 nucleotide sequence: TGTGCCAGCAGCTTAGCGCCGGGACAGGAGGTCTACGAGCAGTACTTC. It is translated as CASSLAPGQEVYEQYF.

V usage is TRBV4-1 and J usage is TRBJ2-1; 7 nucleotides match TRBD1. Germline V lookup: CDR1 MGHRA, CDR2 YSYEKL. This CDR3 comprises 13 residues. Trimming took 2 bases from V and 10 from J; bases not matched to a gene: 5. Written as DNA, the CDR3 is TGCGCCAGCAGCCAACTACAGGGGACAGAGCAGTTCTTC. Residues: CASSQLQGTEQFF.

A single count supports this clonotype. Being one base from a much bigger clone, this may be a read error. This sequence joins TRBV6-2 or TRBV6-3 and TRBJ2-3; 10 nucleotides agree with TRBD2. V was pared by 5 bases and J by 6 bases, with 17 bases of the junction left unmatched. The CDR3 sequence is 18 residues long. CDR1 is MNHEY, CDR2 SVGEGT, per germline. This chain's CDR3 is CASSRLGLAPYSGDTQYF. CDR3 DNA: TGTGCCAGCAGTCGTCTGGGACTAGCGCCATACTCGGGCGATACGCAGTATTTT.

This clonotype was seen a single time. A much larger clone sits a single nucleotide away, making a read error possible. The rearrangement uses TRBV6-1 and TRBJ2-7, with D uncertain. CDR1 is MNHNS and CDR2 is SASEGT in the germline V gene. The V end lost 8 bases, the J end lost 0 bases, and 8 bases lay between the germline ends. The CDR3 consists of 12 residues. The CDR3 region is CASESFSYEQYF. In DNA form, the CDR3 reads TGTGCCAGCGAGTCTTTCTCCTACGAGCAGTACTTC.

This clonotype was counted ten times or more. The rearrangement uses TRBV20-1 and TRBJ2-1; 10 nucleotides match TRBD2. Trimming removed 0 bases from V and 8 bases from J; junction bases left unmatched: 16. Germline V lookup: CDR1 DFQATT, CDR2 SNEGSKA (reference sequence). This CDR3 is built from 18 residues. The CDR3 loop reads CSARDPGTSGTLGDEQFF. The CDR3 DNA reads TGCAGTGCTAGAGATCCAGGAACTAGCGGGACCCTGGGGGATGAGCAGTTCTTC.

This clonotype was counted a few times. The chain joins TRBV24-1 to TRBJ1-1; no definite D call. Germline CDR1 and CDR2: KGHDR and SFDVKD. Between the trimmed V and J ends, which lost 7 bases and 1 base, there was a span of 9 bases. CDR3 length: 13 residues. CDR3: CATRSLPNTEAFF. The DNA of the CDR3 is TGTGCCACCAGATCCCTTCCGAACACTGAAGCTTTCTTT.

In this sample, this clonotype turned up a few times. The chain has TRBV3-1 and TRBJ2-6, with D uncertain. Per germline, CDR1 LGHDT and CDR2 YNNKEL (reference sequence). This CDR3 has 13 residues. Trimming left V 0 bases short and J 11 bases short, with 8 bases between. The CDR3: CASSQDRPYVLTF. The CDR3 DNA is TGTGCCAGCAGCCAAGACCGCCCATACGTCCTGACTTTC.

In this sample, this clonotype turned up many times. V is TRBV2 and J is TRBJ2-2; 7 nucleotides match TRBD1. The germline CDR1 and CDR2 sequences are SNHLY and FYNNEI. V dropped 1 base and J dropped 2; count of bases not matched to a gene: 1. The CDR3 runs to 15 residues. CDR3 sequence (DNA): TGTGCCAGCAGTGAAGAAGGGGGCAACACCGGGGAGCTGTTTTTT. The encoded protein is CASSEEGGNTGELFF.

The rearrangement links TRBV19 to TRBJ2-7; tentatively, D is TRBD1 (5 bases). V lost 4 bases to trimming and J lost 3 bases, with 19 bases between them. The CDR3 extends over 16 amino acids. From germline, CDR1 is LNHDA and CDR2 SQIVND (reference sequence). The CDR3 DNA reads as TGTGCCAGTAGTACCCGGACAACATATCGATTCTACGAGCAGTACTTC. This translates into CASSTRTTYRFYEQYF.

This rearrangement joins TRBV7-9 to TRBJ2-3; D ambiguous. In germline, CDR1 is SEHNR, CDR2 FQNEAQ (reference sequence). This CDR3 has 13 residues. Trimming took off 3 bases at V and 6 bases at J, with 10 bases between the two ends. CDR3: CASSFRNLDTQYF. The CDR3 region has the DNA TGTGCCAGCAGCTTCCGAAATCTGGATACGCAGTATTTT.

V is TRBV6-2 or TRBV6-3 and J is TRBJ1-6; 7 nucleotides align to TRBD1. J lost 7 bases, V lost 5 bases, and 5 bases had no gene match. The CDR3 loop spans 14 amino acids. The germline V gene has CDR1 MNHEY and CDR2 SVGEGT. The CDR3 DNA follows: TGTGCCAGCAGTAAGACAGGGACAAATTCACCCCTCCACTTT. Amino acid sequence: CASSKTGTNSPLHF.

This clonotype has a count of ten or more. The J gene is TRBJ1-2, the V gene TRBV2; 10 bases are a match to TRBD1. V trimming: 6 bases; J trimming: 5 bases; junction bases outside the gene matches: 6. The CDR3 totals 14 residues. Germline-derived CDR1 and CDR2 are SNHLY and FYNNEI. CDR3 DNA sequence: TGTGCCAGCAGACCGCGACAGGGGGCGTATGGCTACACCTTC. Translation gives CASRPRQGAYGYTF.

This clonotype has ten or more counts. The chain recombines TRBV28 with TRBJ1-1; D is uncertain. V lost 3 bases to trimming and J lost 7 bases, with 12 bases between them. Germline V CDR1 and CDR2: MDHEN, SYDVKM. The CDR3 totals 13 residues. The DNA of the CDR3 is TGTGCCAGCAGTTTTTTCACACCCTTTGAAGCTTTCTTT. Its protein product is CASSFFTPFEAFF.

The table lists this clonotype with many counts. The rearrangement uses TRBV27 and TRBJ2-7, with 9 nucleotides matching TRBD1. Germline V gene data show CDR1 as MNHEY and CDR2 as SMNVEV (reference sequence). The CDR3 runs to 13 residues. Trimming at V came to 6 bases and at J to 4 bases, leaving 4 bases not matched to a gene. Written as DNA, the CDR3 is TGTGCCAGCAGCTCGACAGGGGGATACGAGCAGTACTTC. Translated, it gives CASSSTGGYEQYF.

Ten or more counts support this clonotype. The chain is built from TRBV6-1 and TRBJ2-3; D might be TRBD2 (5 bases). The CDR3 loop spans 14 amino acids. Germline-derived CDR1 and CDR2 are MNHNS and SASEGT. V lost 6 bases and J 0 bases, leaving 10 bases between the germline ends. As DNA, the CDR3 is TGTGCCAGCAGGGGCGGGTCTAGCACAGATACGCAGTATTTT. Its translation: CASRGGSSTDTQYF.

A note on this clonotype: Since a much larger clone is just one base distant, this may be a read error. This rearrangement joins TRBV20-1 to TRBJ2-5; 8 bases align to TRBD2. In germline, CDR1 is DFQATT, CDR2 SNEGSKA (reference sequence). V lost 6 bases to trimming and J lost 5 bases; unmatched junction nucleotides: 11. The CDR3 loop spans 14 amino acids. The CDR3, as DNA: TGCAGTGCGGACCCGGGAGGGGGAGGCGAGACCCAGTACTTC. Its translation is CSADPGGGGETQYF.

This clonotype was found a few times. The chain employs TRBV5-8 and TRBJ2-3; 8 nucleotides match TRBD2. V trimming: 2 bases; J trimming: 1 base; junction bases outside the gene matches: 6. CDR3 size: 16 residues. CDR1 is SGHTS, CDR2 YDEGEE, per germline. The CDR3: CASSLGTGGRTDTQYF. Written as DNA, the CDR3 is TGTGCCAGCAGCTTAGGGACGGGAGGGCGCACAGATACGCAGTATTTT.

This clonotype came up many times. The chain joins TRBV28 to TRBJ2-1; 7 positions agree with TRBD2. The V and J ends lost 7 bases and 5 bases, in that order; junction bases with no gene match: 11. Germline assignment: CDR1 MDHEN and CDR2 SYDVKM. This CDR3 region has 15 residues. The CDR3 bases are TGTGCCAGCATCCTTTATGCGGGAGAGAACAATGAGCAGTTCTTC. Its translation: CASILYAGENNEQFF.

The chain combines TRBV24-1 with TRBJ1-2; TRBD1 agrees at 8 bases. The V gene end was trimmed by 3 bases and the J gene end by 1 base; junction bases not matched to a gene: 0. The CDR3 runs 14 residues. Germline assignment: CDR1 KGHDR and CDR2 SFDVKD. The CDR3 DNA is TGTGCCACCAGTGATGGGACAGGTAACTATGGCTACACCTTC. Translated: CATSDGTGNYGYTF.